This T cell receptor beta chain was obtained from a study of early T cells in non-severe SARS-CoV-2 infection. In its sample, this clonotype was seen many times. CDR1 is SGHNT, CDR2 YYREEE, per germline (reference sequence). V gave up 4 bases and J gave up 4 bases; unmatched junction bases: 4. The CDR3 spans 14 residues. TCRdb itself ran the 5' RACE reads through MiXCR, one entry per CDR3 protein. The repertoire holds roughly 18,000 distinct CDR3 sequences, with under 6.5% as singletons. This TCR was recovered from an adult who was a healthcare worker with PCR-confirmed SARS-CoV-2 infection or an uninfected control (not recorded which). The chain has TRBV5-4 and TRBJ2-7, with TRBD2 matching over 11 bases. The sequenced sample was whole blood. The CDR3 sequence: CASSLGLAEYEQYF. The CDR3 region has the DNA TGTGCCAGCAGCCTGGGACTAGCGGAATACGAGCAGTACTTC.